The 12 T cell receptor beta chains presented below share a single source sample, sequenced in a study of identical twins. Each CDR3 protein is one row after TCRdb ran MiXCR on the 5' RACE reads. The sample carries around 550,000 distinct CDR3 sequences, 15% recorded once. The same specimen was also included in a second study, on yellow fever vaccine responses in identical twins.

Sequenced sample: CD4+ T cells sorted from blood. Source of these receptors: a woman aged 18-35 years in good health.

The chain has TRBV29-1 and TRBJ2-1; D may be TRBD2 (6 bases). V lost 7 bases and J 9 bases, leaving 19 bases between the germline ends. CDR3 size: 13 residues. Germline assignment: CDR1 SQVTM and CDR2 ANQGSEA. The CDR3 loop reads CSALHSGGFEQFF. Here the CDR3 DNA reads TGCAGCGCACTACACTCCGGGGGATTTGAGCAGTTCTTC.

The chain combines TRBV20-1 with TRBJ2-1; D tentatively fits TRBD1 or TRBD2 (6 bases each). Germline assignment: CDR1 DFQATT and CDR2 SNEGSKA (reference sequence). CDR3 length: 14 residues. With 5 bases removed from V and 10 bases from J, the gap between germline ends came to 21 bases. The CDR3 sequence is CSAPLVMGGREQFF. The CDR3 region has the DNA TGCAGTGCTCCTCTAGTTATGGGGGGCAGGGAGCAGTTCTTC.

V and J are TRBV6-5 and TRBJ2-7; D is perhaps TRBD1 or TRBD2 (5 bases each). The CDR3 spans 14 residues. Germline V CDR1 and CDR2: MNHEY, SVGAGI. V lost 2 bases and J lost 0, with 8 bases in between. CDR3 DNA sequence: TGTGCCAGCAGTTACCGGGGCCCCTCCTACGAGCAGTACTTC. Translated, it gives CASSYRGPSYEQYF.

The chain couples TRBV20-1 to TRBJ1-1; D call uncertain. The germline V and J ends were trimmed by 5 bases and 3 bases, with 13 bases remaining between them. The CDR3 totals 13 residues. Germline V gene lookup returns CDR1 DFQATT and CDR2 SNEGSKA (reference sequence). Here the CDR3 reads CSAQRFKDTEAFF. The CDR3 bases are TGCAGTGCTCAACGGTTTAAGGACACTGAAGCTTTCTTT.

In this sample, this clonotype turned up a few times. The V and J genes are TRBV25-1 and TRBJ2-1; 7 bases align to TRBD2. This CDR3 region has 14 residues. Germline V gene lookup returns CDR1 MGHDK and CDR2 SYGVNS. Trimming at V came to 4 bases and at J to 2 bases, leaving 2 bases not matched to a gene. The CDR3 loop is CASSGGSPYNEQFF. DNA of the CDR3: TGTGCCAGCAGTGGCGGGAGTCCCTACAATGAGCAGTTCTTC.

This clonotype came up many times. This chain joins TRBV5-1 and TRBJ2-5; 7 nucleotides agree with TRBD1. The CDR3 extends over 15 amino acids. The trim removed 2 bases at V and 2 bases at J, leaving 6 bases unmatched. Germline loops: CDR1 SGHRS, CDR2 YFSETQ. In DNA, the CDR3 is TGCGCCAGCAGCTTAATCCGGGACAGACAAGAGACCCAGTACTTC. It encodes CASSLIRDRQETQYF.

The rearrangement uses TRBV19 and TRBJ2-1; 10 positions match TRBD2. Germline V CDR1 and CDR2: LNHDA, SQIVND (reference sequence). V dropped 5 bases and J dropped 3; count of bases not matched to a gene: 4. CDR3 size: 15 residues. The CDR3: CASSLAGELYNEQFF. CDR3 in DNA: TGTGCCAGTAGTCTAGCGGGAGAGCTCTACAATGAGCAGTTCTTC.

This clonotype has a handful of counts. The CDR3 DNA sequence: TGTGCCATCACTCGAGGACTAGCGGAGGCCGAGCAGTACTTC. Its protein is CAITRGLAEAEQYF. The chain links TRBV10-3 to TRBJ2-7; 10 nucleotides align to TRBD2. The CDR3 contains 14 residues. V shed 7 bases and J 6 bases; nucleotides not matched to a gene: 9. CDR1 is ENHRY, CDR2 SYGVKD, per germline.

This clonotype came up a few times. The V call is TRBV5-1, the J call TRBJ1-6; no reliable D call. Trimming stripped 5 bases from V and 5 bases from J, with 8 bases between. CDR3 length equals 13 residues. Looked up from germline, CDR1 is SGHRS and CDR2 is YFSETQ. The CDR3 DNA reads as TGCGCCAGCAGGCGGGGAGATAATTCACCCCTCCACTTT. It codes for CASRRGDNSPLHF. The whole variable domain, filled in from reference TRBV5-1 and TRBJ1-6, reads KAGVTQTPRYLIKTRGQQVTLSCSPISGHRSVSWYQQTPGQGLQFLFEYFSETQRNKGNFPGRFSGRQFSNSRSEMNVSTLELGDSALYLCASRRGDNSPLHFGNGTRLTVT.

This clonotype was picked up a small number of times. The gene calls are TRBV7-9 and TRBJ2-5; possibly TRBD2 for D (6 bases). The V end was cut by 3 bases, the J end by 5 bases, with 13 bases between. Germline CDR1 SEHNR, CDR2 FQNEAQ (reference sequence). The CDR3 totals 14 residues. The CDR3 nucleotides read TGTGCCAGCAGCTTGCGGGAATTGCGGGAGACCCAGTACTTC. The encoded protein is CASSLRELRETQYF. The full variable domain, its missing parts supplied by reference TRBV7-9 and TRBJ2-5, is DTGVSQNPRHKITKRGQNVTFRCDPISEHNRLYWYRQTLGQGPEFLTYFQNEAQLEKSRLLSDRFSAERPKGSFSTLEIQRTEQGDSAMYLCASSLRELRETQYFGPGTRLLVL.

This clonotype has only a few counts. This chain links TRBV5-1 with TRBJ2-2; possible D gene TRBD1, 6 bases. V was shortened by 4 bases and J by 5 bases, with 12 bases between the two germline ends. The germline V gene has CDR1 SGHRS and CDR2 YFSETQ. The CDR3 loop spans 14 amino acids. The CDR3, as DNA: TGCGCCAGCAGCGCAGGGGCAGGAACCGGGGAGCTGTTTTTT. As protein: CASSAGAGTGELFF.

The CDR3 reads CSASRGRGGSYEQYV. The CDR3 nucleotides read TGCAGTGCTAGCCGGGGGCGGGGGGGCTCCTACGAGCAGTACGTC. The V gene is TRBV20-1, the J gene TRBJ2-7; 9 bases line up with TRBD2. This CDR3 comprises 15 residues. V dropped 3 bases and J dropped 0; count of bases not matched to a gene: 6. The germline V gene encodes CDR1 DFQATT and CDR2 SNEGSKA (reference sequence).